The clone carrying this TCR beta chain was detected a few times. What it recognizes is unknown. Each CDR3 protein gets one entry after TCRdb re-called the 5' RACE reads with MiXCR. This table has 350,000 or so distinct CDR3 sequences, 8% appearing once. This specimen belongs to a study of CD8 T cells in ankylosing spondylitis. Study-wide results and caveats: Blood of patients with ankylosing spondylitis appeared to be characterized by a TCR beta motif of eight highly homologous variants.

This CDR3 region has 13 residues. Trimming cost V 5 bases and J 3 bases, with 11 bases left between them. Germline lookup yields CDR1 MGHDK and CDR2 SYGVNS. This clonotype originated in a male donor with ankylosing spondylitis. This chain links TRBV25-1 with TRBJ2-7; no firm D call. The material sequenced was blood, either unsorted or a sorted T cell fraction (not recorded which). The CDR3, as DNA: TGTGCCAGCAGTCGAAGATTATTCTACGAGCAGTACTTC. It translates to CASSRRLFYEQYF.